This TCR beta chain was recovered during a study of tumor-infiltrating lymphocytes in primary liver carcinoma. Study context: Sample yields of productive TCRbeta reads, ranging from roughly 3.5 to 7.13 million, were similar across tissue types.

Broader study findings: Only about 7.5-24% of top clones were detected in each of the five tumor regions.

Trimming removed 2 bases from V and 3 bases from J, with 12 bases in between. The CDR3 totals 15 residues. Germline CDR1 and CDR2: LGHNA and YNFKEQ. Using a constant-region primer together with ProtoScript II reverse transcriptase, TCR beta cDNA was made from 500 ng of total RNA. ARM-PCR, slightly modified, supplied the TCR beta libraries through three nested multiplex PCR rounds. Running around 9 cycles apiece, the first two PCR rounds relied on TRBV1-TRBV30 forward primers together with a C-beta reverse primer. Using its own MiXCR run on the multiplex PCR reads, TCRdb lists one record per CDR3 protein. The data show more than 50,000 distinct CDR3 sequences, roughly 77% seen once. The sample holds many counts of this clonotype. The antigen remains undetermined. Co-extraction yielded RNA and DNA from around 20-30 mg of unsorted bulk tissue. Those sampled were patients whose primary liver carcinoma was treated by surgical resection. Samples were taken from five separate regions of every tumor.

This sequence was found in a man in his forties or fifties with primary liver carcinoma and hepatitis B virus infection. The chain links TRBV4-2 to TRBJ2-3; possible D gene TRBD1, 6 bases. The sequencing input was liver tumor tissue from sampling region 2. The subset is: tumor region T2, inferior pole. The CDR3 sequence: CASSQPRTGTDTQYF. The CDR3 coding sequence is TGTGCCAGCAGCCAACCGAGAACAGGGACAGATACGCAGTATTTT.